This is a list of T cell receptor beta chains from one sample in a study of blood T cell repertoires in COVID-19. Profiled with immunoSEQ multiplex PCR; TCRdb holds only in-frame clones, not every one. The repertoire consists of about 160,000 clones, with 80% to 90% occurring once and the leading ten covering over 9%. The specimen was peripheral blood. The receptors were sampled from a woman in her 70s with COVID-19, enrolled during active disease. Both conserved end residues are part of each CDR3. The order of the fields is CDR3 DNA, CDR3 protein, V gene, clone size, D gene, J gene. The D gene is left open where the match is weak. Expanded clones get a size class; other rows say once, few or many, or leave the size out.

CDR3 DNA: TGTGCCAGTAAGGGGACAGGGTCTTTCTCTATAAGCTATGGCTACACCTTC
CDR3 protein: CASKGTGSFSISYGYTF
V gene: TRBV19
clone size: -
D gene: TRBD1
J gene: TRBJ1-2

CDR3 DNA: TGTGCCTTCAGCCGGGACAGGGGTGAAGAAAAACTGTTTTTT
CDR3 protein: CAFSRDRGEEKLFF
V gene: TRBV30
clone size: once
D gene: TRBD1
J gene: TRBJ1-4

CDR3 DNA: TGTGCCAGCAGCCAGGACCGAGGGGGTCTGTTTTTT
CDR3 protein: CASSQDRGGLFF
V gene: TRBV3-1/TRBV3-2
clone size: -
D gene: -
J gene: TRBJ1-4

CDR3 DNA: TGTGCCAGCAGGTCCCCAGGGGGCCACTATGGCTACACCTTC
CDR3 protein: CASRSPGGHYGYTF
V gene: TRBV6-5
clone size: -
D gene: TRBD1
J gene: TRBJ1-2

CDR3 DNA: TGTGCCAGCAGCTTATCGTTCCGCGTGGGAACTAGCAACAATGAGCAGTTCTTC
CDR3 protein: CASSLSFRVGTSNNEQFF
V gene: TRBV7-9
clone size: -
D gene: -
J gene: TRBJ2-1

CDR3 DNA: TGTGCCAGCAGGGTGAGCGGCTACGAGCAGTACTTC
CDR3 protein: CASRVSGYEQYF
V gene: TRBV2
clone size: -
D gene: -
J gene: TRBJ2-7

CDR3 DNA: TGTGCCAGCAGCCCGGGGGGCAGGGGGCACACCCAGCATTTT
CDR3 protein: CASSPGGRGHTQHF
V gene: TRBV7-9
clone size: -
D gene: TRBD1
J gene: TRBJ1-5

CDR3 DNA: TGTGCCAGTAGTACTAAGACAGGGGGTGGGAACACTGAAGCTTTCTTT
CDR3 protein: CASSTKTGGGNTEAFF
V gene: TRBV19
clone size: -
D gene: TRBD1
J gene: TRBJ1-1

CDR3 DNA: TGTGCCAGCGGAGTACCGGGACTTGGGGGCAATCAGCCCCAGCATTTT
CDR3 protein: CASGVPGLGGNQPQHF
V gene: TRBV27
clone size: -
D gene: -
J gene: TRBJ1-5

CDR3 DNA: TGTGCCAGCAGCCCCGGGGAGAGGGGGGAAAAACTGTTTTTT
CDR3 protein: CASSPGERGEKLFF
V gene: TRBV6-6
clone size: -
D gene: -
J gene: TRBJ1-4

CDR3 DNA: TGTGCCAGCTCACAACAGGGGGCCCTCAACACCGGGGAGCTGTTTTTT
CDR3 protein: CASSQQGALNTGELFF
V gene: TRBV18
clone size: -
D gene: TRBD1
J gene: TRBJ2-2

CDR3 DNA: TGTGCCAGCAGCTTGCCAGGGACAGATACGCAGTATTTT
CDR3 protein: CASSLPGTDTQYF
V gene: TRBV5-8
clone size: once
D gene: -
J gene: TRBJ2-3

CDR3 DNA: TGTGCCAGCAGCCGGACAGGGGGTAATCATGGCTACACCTTC
CDR3 protein: CASSRTGGNHGYTF
V gene: TRBV9
clone size: -
D gene: TRBD1
J gene: TRBJ1-2

CDR3 DNA: TGTGCCAGCAGCCAAGTAAGCGGAGTTTCTGGCTACACCTTC
CDR3 protein: CASSQVSGVSGYTF
V gene: TRBV14
clone size: -
D gene: -
J gene: TRBJ1-2

CDR3 DNA: TGTGCCACCAGCAGAGGGGCTAGCGGGGGGGCAAAGACCCAGTACTTC
CDR3 protein: CATSRGASGGAKTQYF
V gene: TRBV15
clone size: -
D gene: TRBD2
J gene: TRBJ2-5

CDR3 DNA: TGCGCCAGCAGCTTCAACACGGCGGACACTGAAGCTTTCTTT
CDR3 protein: CASSFNTADTEAFF
V gene: TRBV5-1
clone size: -
D gene: -
J gene: TRBJ1-1

CDR3 DNA: TGTGCCAGCAGTTACCCAGGGGGGTCCTACGAGCAGTACTTC
CDR3 protein: CASSYPGGSYEQYF
V gene: TRBV6-5
clone size: -
D gene: -
J gene: TRBJ2-7

CDR3 DNA: TGTGCCAGCAGTTTCCGACAGGATGACTATGGCTACACCTTC
CDR3 protein: CASSFRQDDYGYTF
V gene: TRBV28
clone size: once
D gene: -
J gene: TRBJ1-2

CDR3 DNA: TGTGCCTGGAGTGTACACCGGACAGGAAGAAATCAGCCCCAGCATTTT
CDR3 protein: CAWSVHRTGRNQPQHF
V gene: TRBV30
clone size: -
D gene: TRBD1
J gene: TRBJ1-5

CDR3 DNA: TGTGCCAGCAGCCCAGGGGGTAGCTATGGCTACACCTTC
CDR3 protein: CASSPGGSYGYTF
V gene: TRBV28
clone size: -
D gene: TRBD1
J gene: TRBJ1-2

CDR3 DNA: TGTGCCAGTAGTATCGCAGGGGGGCTATCACATGAGCAGTTCTTC
CDR3 protein: CASSIAGGLSHEQFF
V gene: TRBV19
clone size: -
D gene: -
J gene: TRBJ2-1

CDR3 DNA: TGTGCCTGGAGTGTAAAGGTAGCGGTAAATCAGCCCCAGCATTTT
CDR3 protein: CAWSVKVAVNQPQHF
V gene: TRBV30
clone size: -
D gene: -
J gene: TRBJ1-5

CDR3 DNA: TGCGCCAGCAGTCCCCTGTCGGCAGGCGTCCAAGAGACCCAGTACTTC
CDR3 protein: CASSPLSAGVQETQYF
V gene: TRBV5-1
clone size: -
D gene: -
J gene: TRBJ2-5

CDR3 DNA: TGCGCCAGCAGCCAAGATACGGCAGGGACTGAAGCTTTCTTT
CDR3 protein: CASSQDTAGTEAFF
V gene: TRBV4-1
clone size: -
D gene: -
J gene: TRBJ1-1

CDR3 DNA: TGCAGTGCTAGTTCGATGGCGGGGAGCAATCAGCCCCAGCATTTT
CDR3 protein: CSASSMAGSNQPQHF
V gene: TRBV20-1
clone size: -
D gene: -
J gene: TRBJ1-5

CDR3 DNA: TGTGCCAGCAGTTCCTTTCGGGGGGGCCATCAGCCCCAGCATTTT
CDR3 protein: CASSSFRGGHQPQHF
V gene: TRBV28
clone size: once
D gene: -
J gene: TRBJ1-5

CDR3 DNA: TGTGCCAGCAGCCTGGGACAGGGTAATAATTCACCCCTCCACTTT
CDR3 protein: CASSLGQGNNSPLHF
V gene: TRBV5-4
clone size: -
D gene: TRBD1
J gene: TRBJ1-6

CDR3 DNA: TGCGCCAGCAGCGCCGGGACAGGGATGCGGGAGCTGTTTTTT
CDR3 protein: CASSAGTGMRELFF
V gene: TRBV10-1
clone size: once
D gene: TRBD1
J gene: TRBJ2-2

CDR3 DNA: TGCGCCAGCAGCCCGAGCCCGAACACTGAAGCTTTCTTT
CDR3 protein: CASSPSPNTEAFF
V gene: TRBV5-1
clone size: -
D gene: -
J gene: TRBJ1-1

CDR3 DNA: TGTGCCAGCAGACCAACTCAGTTCGGGACAGGCCCGGTCGGCTATGGCTACACCTTC
CDR3 protein: CASRPTQFGTGPVGYGYTF
V gene: TRBV27
clone size: -
D gene: TRBD1
J gene: TRBJ1-2

CDR3 DNA: TGTGCCAGCAGTTTACCCTCACCCAGGTCGAGCCAGCCCCAGCATTTT
CDR3 protein: CASSLPSPRSSQPQHF
V gene: TRBV28
clone size: -
D gene: -
J gene: TRBJ1-5

CDR3 DNA: TGTGCCAGCAGCTTAAGACAGGGGGCATCCTATGGCTACACCTTC
CDR3 protein: CASSLRQGASYGYTF
V gene: TRBV7-2
clone size: -
D gene: TRBD1
J gene: TRBJ1-2

CDR3 DNA: TGTGCCAGCAGTTACCGGGATGCACTGAACACTGAAGCTTTCTTT
CDR3 protein: CASSYRDALNTEAFF
V gene: TRBV6-5
clone size: -
D gene: -
J gene: TRBJ1-1

CDR3 DNA: TGTGCCAGCAGCTTGGAAGGGACAGGGAGCACTGAAGCTTTCTTT
CDR3 protein: CASSLEGTGSTEAFF
V gene: TRBV5-6
clone size: -
D gene: TRBD1
J gene: TRBJ1-1

CDR3 DNA: TGTGCCAGCAGCGACCCAGGGACAGGTTACTACGAGCAGTACTTC
CDR3 protein: CASSDPGTGYYEQYF
V gene: TRBV11-2
clone size: -
D gene: TRBD1
J gene: TRBJ2-7

CDR3 DNA: TGTGCCAGCAGCGCCCGACAGGGTGTAGACACCGGGGAGCTGTTTTTT
CDR3 protein: CASSARQGVDTGELFF
V gene: TRBV7-3
clone size: -
D gene: TRBD1
J gene: TRBJ2-2

CDR3 DNA: TGTGCCAGCAGTTTTCTCGACAGGAATCAGCCCCAGCATTTT
CDR3 protein: CASSFLDRNQPQHF
V gene: TRBV2
clone size: -
D gene: -
J gene: TRBJ1-5

CDR3 DNA: TGTGCCAGCAGCCAAGACCTAGAAGAGACCCAGTACTTC
CDR3 protein: CASSQDLEETQYF
V gene: TRBV3-1/TRBV3-2
clone size: -
D gene: -
J gene: TRBJ2-5

CDR3 DNA: TGTGCCAGCAGTGACGTAGCGGGGGGCACAGATACGCAGTATTTT
CDR3 protein: CASSDVAGGTDTQYF
V gene: TRBV6-4
clone size: -
D gene: TRBD2
J gene: TRBJ2-3

CDR3 DNA: TGTGCCATCAGTGGACAGCCAGCGTCCTACGAGCAGTACTTC
CDR3 protein: CAISGQPASYEQYF
V gene: TRBV10-3
clone size: -
D gene: -
J gene: TRBJ2-7

CDR3 DNA: TGTGCCAGCAGCTTAGTCGGTGGGGCGGGGCGGGAGACCCAGTACTTC
CDR3 protein: CASSLVGGAGRETQYF
V gene: TRBV11-2
clone size: -
D gene: -
J gene: TRBJ2-5

CDR3 DNA: TGTGCCAGCTCACCACCGGGACAGGGCGATGGCTACACCTTC
CDR3 protein: CASSPPGQGDGYTF
V gene: TRBV18
clone size: -
D gene: TRBD1
J gene: TRBJ1-2

CDR3 DNA: TGTGCCAGCAGGACTTCTGGGACCCAGTACTTC
CDR3 protein: CASRTSGTQYF
V gene: TRBV6-5
clone size: -
D gene: -
J gene: TRBJ2-5

CDR3 DNA: TGCGCCAGCAGCATTGGGTGGCAGCGACTAGCGGGGTGGAATGAGCAGTTCTTC
CDR3 protein: CASSIGWQRLAGWNEQFF
V gene: TRBV5-1
clone size: few
D gene: TRBD2
J gene: TRBJ2-1

CDR3 DNA: TGCGCCAGCAGCTTGGCCACGGGGGGCGTCCGGCACGAGCAGTACTTC
CDR3 protein: CASSLATGGVRHEQYF
V gene: TRBV5-1
clone size: once
D gene: -
J gene: TRBJ2-7

CDR3 DNA: TGTGCCAGCACCACCGGGCAGGGGCAGGATCAGCCCCAGCATTTT
CDR3 protein: CASTTGQGQDQPQHF
V gene: TRBV6-6
clone size: -
D gene: -
J gene: TRBJ1-5

CDR3 DNA: TGTGCCAGCAGCGCCACGACAGATAATCAGCCCCAGCATTTT
CDR3 protein: CASSATTDNQPQHF
V gene: TRBV9
clone size: few
D gene: -
J gene: TRBJ1-5

CDR3 DNA: TGTGCCAGCAGCCAAGGGACAGGGGATGGCTTGGGCTACACCTTC
CDR3 protein: CASSQGTGDGLGYTF
V gene: TRBV28
clone size: -
D gene: TRBD1
J gene: TRBJ1-2

CDR3 DNA: TGTGCCAGCAGTCTACGGGACAGGGGAAACTACGAGCAGTACTTC
CDR3 protein: CASSLRDRGNYEQYF
V gene: TRBV27
clone size: -
D gene: TRBD1
J gene: TRBJ2-7

CDR3 DNA: TGTGCCAGCAGGGATGGGACAGGGGGCGGCCTTTGGGCTTTCTTT
CDR3 protein: CASRDGTGGGLWAFF
V gene: TRBV2
clone size: -
D gene: TRBD1
J gene: TRBJ1-1

CDR3 DNA: TGTGCCAGCAGTGAAAGCAGGGGATATAATGAAAAACTGTTTTTT
CDR3 protein: CASSESRGYNEKLFF
V gene: TRBV2
clone size: -
D gene: -
J gene: TRBJ1-4

CDR3 DNA: TGTGCCAGCAGCCGAGGAAATCAGCCCCAGCATTTT
CDR3 protein: CASSRGNQPQHF
V gene: TRBV7-2
clone size: -
D gene: -
J gene: TRBJ1-5

CDR3 DNA: TGTGCCAGCAGTGAAGTCCCTAGCGGGGGATACAATGAGCAGTTCTTC
CDR3 protein: CASSEVPSGGYNEQFF
V gene: TRBV6-4
clone size: -
D gene: TRBD2
J gene: TRBJ2-1

CDR3 DNA: TGTGCCAGCAGCTTAGGCGGGGACAGGAACTATGGCTACACCTTC
CDR3 protein: CASSLGGDRNYGYTF
V gene: TRBV7-2
clone size: -
D gene: TRBD1
J gene: TRBJ1-2

CDR3 DNA: TGTGCCAGCAGCAGAGGCGGGCAGGGGGCTTACGAGCAGTACTTC
CDR3 protein: CASSRGGQGAYEQYF
V gene: TRBV5-8
clone size: -
D gene: TRBD1
J gene: TRBJ2-7